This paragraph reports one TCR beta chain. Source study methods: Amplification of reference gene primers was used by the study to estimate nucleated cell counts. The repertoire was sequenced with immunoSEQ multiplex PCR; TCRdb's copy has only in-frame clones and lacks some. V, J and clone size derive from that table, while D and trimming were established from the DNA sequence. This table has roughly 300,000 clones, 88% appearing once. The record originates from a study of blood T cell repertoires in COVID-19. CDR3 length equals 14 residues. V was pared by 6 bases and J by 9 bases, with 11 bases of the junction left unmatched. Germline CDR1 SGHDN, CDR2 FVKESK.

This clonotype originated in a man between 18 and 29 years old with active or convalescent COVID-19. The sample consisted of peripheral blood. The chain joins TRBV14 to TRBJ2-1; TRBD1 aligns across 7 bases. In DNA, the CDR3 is TGTGCCAGCAGTGTGCAGAGGGGGCGCAGTGAGCAGTTCTTC. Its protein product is CASSVQRGRSEQFF. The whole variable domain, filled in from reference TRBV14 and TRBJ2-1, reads EAGVTQFPSHSVIEKGQTVTLRCDPISGHDNLYWYRRVMGKEIKFLLHFVKESKQDESGMPNNRFLAERTGGTYSTLKVQPAELEDSGVYFCASSVQRGRSEQFFGPGTRLTVL.